These 22 T cell receptor beta chains share one sample of origin, sequenced in a study of CDR3 diversity in severe acne. Each CDR3 protein gets one entry after TCRdb re-called the PCR reads with MiXCR. The table includes tens of thousands of distinct CDR3 sequences, under 55% detected once. Sequenced sample: blood. Receptor source: a male donor with severe acne vulgaris.

On this clonotype: This clone may be a read error of a much larger clone one base away. The CDR3 ends on some other residue instead of the conserved phenylalanine or tryptophan, so this is likely a read error. The chain recombines TRBV19 with TRBJ2-1; D may be TRBD1 (6 bases). Trimming removed 1 base from V and 0 bases from J, with 10 bases in between. CDR3 length: 16 amino acids. Germline lookup yields CDR1 LNHDA and CDR2 SQIVND (reference sequence). As DNA, the CDR3 is TGTGCCAGTAGTATAGCAGGGGTCACCTCCTACAATGAGCAGTTCCTC. Translated: CASSIAGVTSYNEQFL.

This clonotype was observed many times. This chain links TRBV12-3 or TRBV12-4 with TRBJ1-6; D is undetermined. V shed 0 bases and J shed 9 bases, with 6 bases lying between them. There are 13 residues in the CDR3. CDR3 in DNA: TGTGCCAGCAGTTTAGCGCTGGGTTCACCCCTCCACTTT. It is translated as CASSLALGSPLHF.

The sample holds many counts of this clonotype. The chain joins TRBV4-2 to TRBJ2-7; D is possibly TRBD1 (5 bases). V was cut by 2 bases and J by 3 bases, with 14 bases left in between. Germline assignment: CDR1 LGHNA and CDR2 YNFKEQ. This CDR3 is 15 amino acids long. CDR3 sequence (DNA): TGTGCCAGCAGCCAACTAGACGGTCAGGGCTACGAGCAGTACTTC. Its translation is CASSQLDGQGYEQYF.

This chain uses TRBV5-1 with TRBJ2-3, with 7 bases aligning to TRBD2. The CDR3 runs 16 residues. V lost 4 bases and J lost 6; bases outside the gene matches: 14. CDR1 and CDR2 from the germline V gene are SGHRS and YFSETQ. Here the CDR3 reads CASSRNRAGDMDTQYF. The CDR3 DNA reads as TGCGCCAGCAGCAGGAATAGGGCGGGAGACATGGATACGCAGTATTTT.

In the case of this clonotype: Since no conserved phenylalanine or tryptophan closes the CDR3, a read error is the likely cause. The gene calls are TRBV20-1 and TRBJ2-7; TRBD2 matches 12 bases. Germline CDR1 DFQATT, CDR2 SNEGSKA (reference sequence). The CDR3 is 15 amino acids. Germline trimming cut 1 base from V and 2 bases from J; bases unmatched to any gene: 3. Here the CDR3 DNA reads TGCAGTGCTAGAGGTGCTAGCGGGGGGGCCTACGAGCAGTACTCC. It codes for CSARGASGGAYEQYS.

This clonotype was observed a handful of times. This chain uses TRBV28 with TRBJ2-5; D uncertain. The CDR3 sequence is 11 residues long. The germline V gene encodes CDR1 MDHEN and CDR2 SYDVKM. V lost 4 bases to trimming and J lost 3 bases, with 3 bases between them. This chain's CDR3 is CASSYKETQYF. The DNA of the CDR3 is TGTGCCAGCAGTTACAAAGAGACCCAGTACTTC. The full variable domain, in which reference TRBV28 and TRBJ2-5 provide the parts outside the CDR3, is DVKVTQSSRYLVKRTGEKVFLECVQDMDHENMFWYRQDPGLGLRLIYFSYDVKMKEKGDIPEGYSVSREKKERFSLILESASTNQTSMYLCASSYKETQYFGPGTRLLVL.

This clonotype was counted many times. V gene TRBV4-1 combines with J gene TRBJ2-5, with a weak D call TRBD1 (5 bases). Germline CDR1 reads MGHRA; CDR2 reads YSYEKL. CDR3 length: 14 residues. The V and J ends lost 1 base and 5 bases respectively, with 11 bases between them. CDR3 protein: CASSQVQGQETQYF. The CDR3 DNA reads TGCGCCAGCAGCCAAGTCCAGGGCCAGGAGACCCAGTACTTC.

This clonotype was picked up a small number of times. The rearrangement links TRBV2 to TRBJ2-6, with TRBD1 matching over 7 bases. The germline CDR1 and CDR2 sequences are SNHLY and FYNNEI. This CDR3 comprises 15 residues. With 6 bases clipped from V and 0 bases from J, the junction kept 2 bases outside the gene matches. The CDR3 loop is CASRQGSSGANVLTF. CDR3 sequence (DNA): TGTGCCAGCAGACAGGGGAGCTCTGGGGCCAACGTCCTGACTTTC.

This sequence joins TRBV20-1 and TRBJ2-7; 16 nucleotides match TRBD2. Per germline, CDR1 DFQATT and CDR2 SNEGSKA (reference sequence). Trimming took 1 base from V and 7 from J; bases not matched to a gene: 10. The CDR3 length is 17 residues. The CDR3 spells CSARVSGLAGGPSEQYF. CDR3 in DNA: TGCAGTGCTAGAGTATCGGGACTAGCGGGAGGGCCGTCAGAGCAGTACTTC.

A word on this clonotype: Mismatch with germline at one junction end may stem from a read error. As DNA, the CDR3 is TGTGCCGGCAGCTGGCGACAGGGGAAGACTGAAGCTTTCTTT. This gives the protein CAGSWRQGKTEAFF. J is TRBJ1-1 and V is TRBV7-9; 8 bases align to TRBD1. Germline V gene sequence: CDR1 SEHNR, CDR2 FQNEAQ (reference sequence). This CDR3 comprises 14 residues.

This chain uses TRBV18 with TRBJ1-5; TRBD1 matches at 7 bases. The CDR3 length is 14 residues. Germline V gives CDR1 KGHSH, CDR2 LQKENI. V shed 2 bases and J 5 bases; nucleotides not matched to a gene: 3. The CDR3 sequence is CASSPGGGDQPQHF. In DNA, the CDR3 is TGTGCCAGCTCACCAGGAGGGGGCGATCAGCCCCAGCATTTT.

Of note for this clonotype: A much larger clone sits a single nucleotide away, making a read error possible. Because the CDR3 is missing its conserved closing phenylalanine or tryptophan, this is likely a read error. The chain joins TRBV20-1 to TRBJ2-1; TRBD2 matches 13 bases. Trimming cost V 4 bases and J 6 bases; bases outside gene matches: 9. Germline V lookup: CDR1 DFQATT, CDR2 SNEGSKA (reference sequence). The CDR3 length is 16 residues. CDR3 sequence: CSANRPGLAGFNEQFL. The CDR3 nucleotides are TGCAGTGCTAACAGACCGGGACTAGCGGGATTCAATGAGCAGTTCCTC.

The chain uses TRBV19 and TRBJ2-5; TRBD2 aligns across 14 bases. CDR1 LNHDA and CDR2 SQIVND come from the germline V gene (reference sequence). This CDR3 is 18 amino acids long. This CDR3 is CAPSLGTSGSVSQETQYF. CDR3 coding DNA: TGTGCTCCTTCCCTCGGGACTAGCGGGAGTGTTTCGCAAGAGACCCAGTACTTC. The complete variable domain, with remaining parts taken from reference TRBV19 and TRBJ2-5, reads DGGITQSPKYLFRKEGQNVTLSCEQNLNHDAMYWYRQDPGQGLRLIYYSQIVNDFQKGDIAEGYSVSREKKESFPLTVTSAQKNPTAFYLCAPSLGTSGSVSQETQYFGPGTRLLVL.

This clonotype was found many times. The chain is built from TRBV2 and TRBJ2-1; 13 bases agree with TRBD2. The trim removed 8 bases at V and 7 bases at J, leaving 8 bases unmatched. The germline CDR1 and CDR2 sequences are SNHLY and FYNNEI. The length of the CDR3 is 15 residues. CDR3 sequence: CASGKGTSGVNEQFF. Written as DNA, the CDR3 is TGTGCCAGCGGGAAAGGGACTAGCGGGGTGAATGAGCAGTTCTTC.

Worth noting for this clonotype: A much more abundant neighbour one base away suggests this may be a read error. V gene TRBV9 combines with J gene TRBJ2-3; D might be TRBD2 (7 bases). This CDR3 spans 14 amino acids. Trimming took off 4 bases at V and 4 bases at J, with 13 bases between the two ends. The germline V gene has CDR1 SGDLS and CDR2 YYNGEE. The CDR3 here is CASSSPGGADTQYF. The CDR3 DNA is TGTGCCAGCAGCAGTCCGGGGGGCGCAGATACGCAGTATTTT. The full variable domain, its missing parts supplied by reference TRBV9 and TRBJ2-3, is DSGVTQTPKHLITATGQRVTLRCSPRSGDLSVYWYQQSLDQGLQFLIQYYNGEERAKGNILERFSAQQFPDLHSELNLSSLELGDSALYFCASSSPGGADTQYFGPGTRLTVL.

This clonotype came up many times. The V call is TRBV25-1, the J call TRBJ1-5, with D maybe TRBD1 (6 bases). In germline, CDR1 is MGHDK, CDR2 SYGVNS. V lost 3 bases, J lost 6 bases, and 9 bases lay in between. The CDR3 has 13 residues. The CDR3 is CASSDGGGQPQHF. CDR3 in DNA: TGTGCCAGCAGTGATGGAGGGGGTCAGCCCCAGCATTTT.

This clonotype was counted a few times. The genes are TRBV24-1 and TRBJ2-5, with D maybe TRBD1 (5 bases). CDR1 and CDR2 (germline): KGHDR, SFDVKD. With 4 bases removed from V and 0 bases from J, the gap between germline ends came to 14 bases. The CDR3 spans 16 residues. The CDR3, as DNA: TGTGCCACCAGTGACGGAGACAGAAAGTACCAAGAGACCCAGTACTTC. Amino acid sequence: CATSDGDRKYQETQYF.

DNA of the CDR3: TGTGCCAGCGGTGGGGCCCCGAATTCGGGCGAGCAGTACTTC. Its translation: CASGGAPNSGEQYF. The V gene is TRBV7-6, the J gene TRBJ2-5; tentative D call: TRBD1 (5 bases). The assigned J gene may be wrong: the sequence end matches TRBJ2-7 better. Germline V lookup: CDR1 SGHVS, CDR2 FNYEAQ. This CDR3 is 14 amino acids long.

In its sample, this clonotype was seen many times. The gene calls are TRBV6-1 and TRBJ2-3; a weak D match, TRBD1 (5 bases). This CDR3 is 15 amino acids long. Deletions cut 4 bases from V and 2 bases from J, with 13 bases between. Per the germline V gene, CDR1 is MNHNS and CDR2 is SASEGT. The CDR3 reads CASSVVGRDTDTQYF. CDR3 sequence (DNA): TGTGCCAGCAGTGTAGTAGGCAGGGACACAGATACGCAGTATTTT.

The chain couples TRBV9 to TRBJ1-5; tentatively, D is TRBD1 (6 bases). Trimming stripped 0 bases from V and 2 bases from J, with 9 bases between. CDR1 and CDR2 from the germline V gene are SGDLS and YYNGEE. The CDR3 is made up of 15 amino acids. The CDR3 nucleotides are TGTGCCAGCAGCGTAGGCGGGGGCCGCAATCAGCCCCAGCATTTT. It yields the protein CASSVGGGRNQPQHF.

As regards this clonotype: This could be a read error, since a much larger clone is one nucleotide away. V is TRBV7-2 and J is TRBJ1-5, with 11 bases that match TRBD1. This CDR3 has 17 amino acids. CDR1 is SGHTA and CDR2 is FQGNSA in the germline V gene. The V and J ends lost 1 base and 3 bases, in that order; junction bases with no gene match: 5. CDR3 in DNA: TGTGCCAGCAGCTTAGGGCGGACAGGGGGCCTCAATCAGCCCCAGCATTTT. This codes for CASSLGRTGGLNQPQHF.

This clonotype showed up many times. This chain connects TRBV20-1 to TRBJ2-1; D not certain. This CDR3 is 16 amino acids long. V was trimmed by 0 bases and J by 7 bases, leaving 19 bases between them. Germline V gene sequence: CDR1 DFQATT, CDR2 SNEGSKA (reference sequence). Here the CDR3 DNA reads TGCAGTGCTAGAGATCAGGAGAGCATAGTTGGGAATGAGCAGTTCTTC. Its translation: CSARDQESIVGNEQFF.